Listed below are T cell receptor beta chains from one sample, sequenced in a study of blood T cell repertoires in COVID-19. This table comes from immunoSEQ multiplex PCR, and its TCRdb copy is limited to in-frame clones, with some not included. The sample comprises about 300,000 clones, approximately 83% of which are singletons, and under 2.5% rests with the top ten. The sample taken for sequencing was PBMCs or T cells enriched from blood (not recorded which). The receptors derive from a man aged 30 to 45 who had recovered from COVID-19. CDR3s include the opening cysteine and the closing phenylalanine or tryptophan. Fields, in order: J gene, clone size, V gene, D gene, CDR3 protein, CDR3 DNA. A D gene is named only where the DNA matches it firmly. The size field is filled for only some rows; it gives once, few, many or a size class.

J gene: TRBJ2-3
clone size: NA
V gene: TRBV3-1/TRBV3-2
D gene: TRBD1
CDR3 protein: CASSPDRGRPLDTQYF
CDR3 DNA: TGTGCCAGCAGCCCGGACAGGGGGCGACCTTTAGATACGCAGTATTTT

J gene: TRBJ2-1
clone size: NA
V gene: TRBV18
D gene: TRBD1
CDR3 protein: CASSPNRGWDNEQFF
CDR3 DNA: TGTGCCAGCTCGCCAAACAGGGGCTGGGACAATGAGCAGTTCTTC

J gene: TRBJ2-3
clone size: NA
V gene: TRBV19
D gene: NA
CDR3 protein: CASSTSTDTQYF
CDR3 DNA: TGTGCCAGTAGTACCTCCACAGATACGCAGTATTTT

J gene: TRBJ2-5
clone size: NA
V gene: TRBV11-2
D gene: TRBD1
CDR3 protein: CASSPRGRETQYF
CDR3 DNA: TGTGCCAGCAGTCCGAGGGGGCGAGAGACCCAGTACTTC

J gene: TRBJ2-3
clone size: NA
V gene: TRBV21-1
D gene: NA
CDR3 protein: CASSAPFCGTTSTDTQYF
CDR3 DNA: TGTGCCAGCAGCGCCCCATTTTGCGGGACTACGAGCACAGATACGCAGTATTTT

J gene: TRBJ1-5
clone size: NA
V gene: TRBV6-2/TRBV6-3
D gene: TRBD1
CDR3 protein: CASSYSLTGQGAGQPQHF
CDR3 DNA: TGTGCCAGCAGTTACTCCTTGACGGGGCAGGGGGCTGGACAGCCCCAGCATTTT

J gene: TRBJ1-3
clone size: once
V gene: TRBV5-1
D gene: TRBD1
CDR3 protein: CASSLDRGGNTIYF
CDR3 DNA: TGCGCCAGCAGCTTGGACAGGGGGGGAAACACCATATATTTT

J gene: TRBJ2-6
clone size: NA
V gene: TRBV18
D gene: NA
CDR3 protein: CASSPPGQFSSGANVLTF
CDR3 DNA: TGTGCCAGCTCACCACCGGGGCAGTTCAGCTCTGGGGCCAACGTCCTGACTTTC

J gene: TRBJ2-7
clone size: NA
V gene: TRBV6-5
D gene: TRBD2
CDR3 protein: CASSSRRERGGYEQYF
CDR3 DNA: TGTGCCAGCAGTTCCAGGCGGGAGCGGGGGGGATACGAGCAGTACTTC

J gene: TRBJ2-7
clone size: NA
V gene: TRBV9
D gene: TRBD1
CDR3 protein: CASSVGQGAYEQYF
CDR3 DNA: TGTGCCAGCAGCGTGGGACAGGGGGCCTACGAGCAGTACTTC

J gene: TRBJ1-1
clone size: NA
V gene: TRBV14
D gene: TRBD1
CDR3 protein: CASSHRGRADTEAFF
CDR3 DNA: TGTGCCAGCAGCCACAGGGGGCGAGCGGACACTGAAGCTTTCTTT

J gene: TRBJ1-1
clone size: NA
V gene: TRBV30
D gene: NA
CDR3 protein: CAISRVNTEAFF
CDR3 DNA: TGTGCTATCTCACGGGTGAACACTGAAGCTTTCTTT

J gene: TRBJ1-2
clone size: NA
V gene: TRBV13
D gene: TRBD1
CDR3 protein: CASSVWDRGNGYTF
CDR3 DNA: TGTGCCAGCAGCGTATGGGACAGGGGGAACGGCTACACCTTC

J gene: TRBJ2-1
clone size: NA
V gene: TRBV7-3
D gene: NA
CDR3 protein: CASSLRGGRSNEQFF
CDR3 DNA: TGTGCCAGCAGCTTAAGGGGGGGCCGGAGTAATGAGCAGTTCTTC

J gene: TRBJ1-6
clone size: few
V gene: TRBV6-5
D gene: TRBD1
CDR3 protein: CASSLTGTVESPLHF
CDR3 DNA: TGTGCCAGCAGCCTAACCGGGACAGTTGAGTCACCCCTCCACTTT

J gene: TRBJ1-2
clone size: NA
V gene: TRBV2
D gene: TRBD1
CDR3 protein: CASSVSPGTAYGYTF
CDR3 DNA: TGTGCCAGCAGTGTTAGCCCCGGGACAGCGTATGGCTACACCTTC

J gene: TRBJ1-6
clone size: NA
V gene: TRBV25-1
D gene: NA
CDR3 protein: CASSEGQSSYNSPLHF
CDR3 DNA: TGTGCCAGCAGTGAAGGACAGAGCTCCTATAATTCACCCCTCCACTTT

J gene: TRBJ2-5
clone size: NA
V gene: TRBV12-3/TRBV12-4
D gene: TRBD2
CDR3 protein: CASSGGGTRTQYF
CDR3 DNA: TGTGCCAGCAGCGGCGGGGGGACCCGGACCCAGTACTTC

J gene: TRBJ2-4
clone size: NA
V gene: TRBV6-5
D gene: NA
CDR3 protein: CASRTPGEGDIQYF
CDR3 DNA: TGTGCCAGCAGGACGCCGGGAGAGGGAGACATTCAGTACTTC

J gene: TRBJ2-6
clone size: NA
V gene: TRBV6-2/TRBV6-3
D gene: NA
CDR3 protein: CASSPRGAGANVLTF
CDR3 DNA: TGTGCCAGCAGTCCCCGGGGGGCAGGGGCCAACGTCCTGACTTTC

J gene: TRBJ1-6
clone size: NA
V gene: TRBV18
D gene: TRBD1
CDR3 protein: CASSPRTAGQIYNSPLHF
CDR3 DNA: TGTGCCAGCTCACCACGGACGGCGGGACAGATCTATAATTCACCCCTCCACTTT

J gene: TRBJ2-5
clone size: NA
V gene: TRBV6-2/TRBV6-3
D gene: NA
CDR3 protein: CASSYSRGGQETQYF
CDR3 DNA: TGTGCCAGCAGTTACTCGAGGGGGGGCCAAGAGACCCAGTACTTC

J gene: TRBJ1-2
clone size: NA
V gene: TRBV10-2
D gene: TRBD1
CDR3 protein: CASSRTGYNGYTF
CDR3 DNA: TGCGCCAGCAGTAGGACAGGGTATAATGGCTACACCTTC

J gene: TRBJ1-3
clone size: NA
V gene: TRBV7-2
D gene: NA
CDR3 protein: CASSLEGGNTIYF
CDR3 DNA: TGTGCCAGCAGCTTAGAGGGGGGAAACACCATATATTTT

J gene: TRBJ1-1
clone size: NA
V gene: TRBV27
D gene: NA
CDR3 protein: CASRQETGPQTEAFF
CDR3 DNA: TGTGCCAGCAGACAAGAAACGGGTCCGCAGACTGAAGCTTTCTTT

J gene: TRBJ1-4
clone size: NA
V gene: TRBV6-5
D gene: NA
CDR3 protein: CASSSREAEKLFF
CDR3 DNA: TGTGCCAGCAGTTCTCGGGAGGCAGAAAAACTGTTTTTT

J gene: TRBJ1-1
clone size: NA
V gene: TRBV5-1
D gene: NA
CDR3 protein: CASSQPPEGRAFF
CDR3 DNA: TGCGCCAGCAGCCAGCCGCCAGAGGGTCGAGCTTTCTTT

J gene: TRBJ2-1
clone size: NA
V gene: TRBV9
D gene: TRBD2
CDR3 protein: CASSVSGGNGYNEQFF
CDR3 DNA: TGTGCCAGCAGCGTTAGCGGGGGGAACGGCTACAATGAGCAGTTCTTC

J gene: TRBJ1-1
clone size: NA
V gene: TRBV5-6
D gene: TRBD1
CDR3 protein: CASSLVGTANTEAFF
CDR3 DNA: TGTGCCAGCAGCTTGGTTGGGACAGCGAACACTGAAGCTTTCTTT

J gene: TRBJ2-1
clone size: NA
V gene: TRBV7-9
D gene: TRBD2
CDR3 protein: CASSWPGLAETNNEQFF
CDR3 DNA: TGTGCCAGCAGCTGGCCGGGACTAGCGGAGACAAACAATGAGCAGTTCTTC

J gene: TRBJ1-2
clone size: NA
V gene: TRBV19
D gene: TRBD1
CDR3 protein: CASSILRTGGEYGYTF
CDR3 DNA: TGTGCCAGTAGTATCCTCCGGACAGGGGGGGAGTATGGCTACACCTTC

J gene: TRBJ1-1
clone size: NA
V gene: TRBV30
D gene: NA
CDR3 protein: CAWRLRGRNTEAFF
CDR3 DNA: TGTGCCTGGAGACTGCGGGGGAGGAACACTGAAGCTTTCTTT

J gene: TRBJ1-5
clone size: once
V gene: TRBV11-2
D gene: NA
CDR3 protein: CASSLDSGGNQPQHF
CDR3 DNA: TGTGCCAGCAGCTTAGATTCAGGGGGCAATCAGCCCCAGCATTTT

J gene: TRBJ2-1
clone size: NA
V gene: TRBV6-5
D gene: NA
CDR3 protein: CASSYGPRQDDNEQFF
CDR3 DNA: TGTGCCAGCAGTTATGGTCCGCGACAGGATGACAATGAGCAGTTCTTC

J gene: TRBJ1-5
clone size: NA
V gene: TRBV6-6
D gene: TRBD1
CDR3 protein: CASSRGQNYNQPQHF
CDR3 DNA: TGTGCCAGCAGTAGGGGACAGAACTACAATCAGCCCCAGCATTTT

J gene: TRBJ1-1
clone size: NA
V gene: TRBV4-3
D gene: NA
CDR3 protein: CASSQSHGNTEAFF
CDR3 DNA: TGCGCCAGCAGTCAATCTCACGGTAACACTGAAGCTTTCTTT

J gene: TRBJ1-1
clone size: NA
V gene: TRBV30
D gene: NA
CDR3 protein: CAWSLTGWETEAFF
CDR3 DNA: TGTGCCTGGTCCCTCACAGGGTGGGAAACTGAAGCTTTCTTT

J gene: TRBJ1-4
clone size: NA
V gene: TRBV4-1
D gene: NA
CDR3 protein: CASSQEGAGNEKLFF
CDR3 DNA: TGCGCCAGCAGCCAAGAAGGGGCTGGTAATGAAAAACTGTTTTTT

J gene: TRBJ2-3
clone size: NA
V gene: TRBV30
D gene: TRBD1
CDR3 protein: CAWRPTGSTDTQYF
CDR3 DNA: TGTGCCTGGAGACCGACAGGGAGCACAGATACGCAGTATTTT

J gene: TRBJ2-7
clone size: NA
V gene: TRBV3-1/TRBV3-2
D gene: TRBD2
CDR3 protein: CASSQGLAQFYEQYF
CDR3 DNA: TGTGCCAGCAGCCAGGGACTAGCCCAGTTCTACGAGCAGTACTTC

J gene: TRBJ1-3
clone size: NA
V gene: TRBV4-1
D gene: NA
CDR3 protein: CASSQSGAIYF
CDR3 DNA: TGCGCCAGCAGCCAGTCCGGGGCCATATATTTT

J gene: TRBJ2-3
clone size: few
V gene: TRBV19
D gene: NA
CDR3 protein: CASSRPSRVADTQYF
CDR3 DNA: TGTGCCAGTAGTCGACCTTCCAGGGTAGCAGATACGCAGTATTTT

J gene: TRBJ1-2
clone size: NA
V gene: TRBV14
D gene: TRBD1
CDR3 protein: CASSRFLDRANYGYTF
CDR3 DNA: TGTGCCAGCAGTCGCTTCCTTGACAGGGCCAACTATGGCTACACCTTC

J gene: TRBJ2-2
clone size: once
V gene: TRBV3-1/TRBV3-2
D gene: TRBD2
CDR3 protein: CASSQVGSGAYTGELFF
CDR3 DNA: TGTGCCAGCAGCCAAGTCGGTAGCGGGGCTTACACCGGGGAGCTGTTTTTT

J gene: TRBJ2-1
clone size: NA
V gene: TRBV3-1/TRBV3-2
D gene: TRBD2
CDR3 protein: CASSQDPSAGGPLEQFF
CDR3 DNA: TGTGCCAGCAGCCAAGATCCATCAGCGGGGGGGCCCCTTGAGCAGTTCTTC

J gene: TRBJ1-2
clone size: NA
V gene: TRBV30
D gene: TRBD1
CDR3 protein: CAWSEPGQGAKNGYTF
CDR3 DNA: TGTGCCTGGAGTGAACCGGGACAGGGGGCAAAAAATGGCTACACCTTC

J gene: TRBJ1-5
clone size: NA
V gene: TRBV6-5
D gene: NA
CDR3 protein: CASSSGGRPQHF
CDR3 DNA: TGTGCCAGCAGTAGTGGGGGGAGGCCCCAGCATTTT

J gene: TRBJ2-1
clone size: NA
V gene: TRBV5-8
D gene: TRBD1
CDR3 protein: CASSQDRANNEQFF
CDR3 DNA: TGTGCCAGCAGCCAGGACAGGGCTAACAATGAGCAGTTCTTC

J gene: TRBJ2-5
clone size: NA
V gene: TRBV7-2
D gene: NA
CDR3 protein: CASSLTAGGETQYF
CDR3 DNA: TGTGCCAGCAGCTTAACGGCAGGGGGGGAGACCCAGTACTTC

J gene: TRBJ1-3
clone size: NA
V gene: TRBV7-2
D gene: NA
CDR3 protein: CASSLAGGHQGNTIYF
CDR3 DNA: TGTGCCAGCAGCTTAGCAGGGGGACACCAAGGAAACACCATATATTTT

J gene: TRBJ1-3
clone size: NA
V gene: TRBV4-2
D gene: NA
CDR3 protein: CASSHENRAGNTIYF
CDR3 DNA: TGTGCCAGCAGCCACGAAAACAGGGCTGGAAACACCATATATTTT

J gene: TRBJ1-2
clone size: NA
V gene: TRBV30
D gene: NA
CDR3 protein: CAWALGGNYGYTF
CDR3 DNA: TGTGCCTGGGCGCTGGGGGGAAACTATGGCTACACCTTC

J gene: TRBJ2-3
clone size: NA
V gene: TRBV4-2
D gene: NA
CDR3 protein: CASSQEPAGRREGDTQYF
CDR3 DNA: TGTGCCAGCAGCCAAGAACCGGCGGGCAGGAGGGAAGGAGATACGCAGTATTTT

J gene: TRBJ1-1
clone size: few
V gene: TRBV5-1
D gene: NA
CDR3 protein: CASSINTGEAFF
CDR3 DNA: TGCGCCAGCAGCATAAATACAGGTGAAGCTTTCTTT